The next 24 T cell receptor beta chains were all read from a single sample in a study of T-cell memory formation after mild COVID-19. TCRdb itself ran the 5' RACE reads through MiXCR, one entry per CDR3 protein. The sample shows over 350,000 distinct CDR3 sequences, roughly 15% of them seen only once. Specimen: PBMCs or a T cell subset sorted from them (not recorded which). The receptors shown here come from a man younger than 35 who had mild COVID-19 (a few samples of this study predate the infection). Cell type and time point are not known.

This clonotype was seen a few times. The V gene is TRBV7-9, the J gene TRBJ1-1; perhaps TRBD1 as D (6 bases). The CDR3 totals 13 residues. With 5 bases removed from V and 10 bases from J, the gap between germline ends came to 17 bases. From germline, CDR1 is SEHNR and CDR2 FQNEAQ (reference sequence). DNA for the CDR3: TGTGCCAGCAGCCTACGAGCCCAGGGGCTAGCTTTCTTT. This sequence encodes CASSLRAQGLAFF. Supplemented by reference TRBV7-9 and TRBJ1-1, the full variable domain reads DTGVSQNPRHKITKRGQNVTFRCDPISEHNRLYWYRQTLGQGPEFLTYFQNEAQLEKSRLLSDRFSAERPKGSFSTLEIQRTEQGDSAMYLCASSLRAQGLAFFGQGTRLTVV.

The genes are TRBV29-1 and TRBJ2-5; the match to TRBD2 covers 11 bases. The CDR3 spans 14 residues. Germline CDR1 reads SQVTM; CDR2 reads ANQGSEA. The trim removed 4 bases at V and 4 bases at J, leaving 5 bases unmatched. The CDR3 reads CSVGIAGGRETQYF. The CDR3 DNA is TGCAGCGTTGGTATAGCGGGGGGGCGAGAGACCCAGTACTTC.

This chain uses TRBV28 with TRBJ1-1; 9 bases line up with TRBD1. V was clipped by 1 base and J by 3 bases; unmatched bases: 6. The V gene's germline CDR1 is MDHEN and CDR2 SYDVKM. This CDR3 comprises 16 residues. The CDR3 DNA follows: TGTGCCAGCAGTTTATCCGGGACAGGGTCCTACACTGAAGCTTTCTTT. Protein product: CASSLSGTGSYTEAFF. Drawing the rest from reference TRBV28 and TRBJ1-1, the complete variable domain is DVKVTQSSRYLVKRTGEKVFLECVQDMDHENMFWYRQDPGLGLRLIYFSYDVKMKEKGDIPEGYSVSREKKERFSLILESASTNQTSMYLCASSLSGTGSYTEAFFGQGTRLTVV.

This clonotype was seen more than once but under ten times. This chain joins TRBV19 and TRBJ2-2; D remains ambiguous. CDR1 and CDR2 (germline): LNHDA, SQIVND (reference sequence). V was pared by 7 bases and J by 0 bases, with 15 bases between. This CDR3 has 16 amino acids. The CDR3, as DNA: TGTGCCAGTACCTGGGTATCGCTCCCGAACACCGGGGAGCTGTTTTTT. This translates into CASTWVSLPNTGELFF.

The V call is TRBV2, the J call TRBJ2-7; 10 bases agree with TRBD1. CDR1 is SNHLY and CDR2 is FYNNEI in the germline V gene. The CDR3 runs 15 residues. Unmatched junction bases numbered 5, after V lost 0 bases and J lost 6 bases. CDR3 nucleotides: TGTGCCAGCAGTGAAGCTCGGGACAGGGGAGCCGAGCAGTACTTC. It encodes CASSEARDRGAEQYF.

This clonotype was recorded a few times. The chain is built from TRBV7-2 and TRBJ1-1; D gene unclear. CDR3 length: 13 amino acids. In germline, CDR1 is SGHTA, CDR2 FQGNSA. Trimming pared 4 bases from V and 1 base from J, leaving 7 bases between. The CDR3 loop reads CASSYPANTEAFF. CDR3 in DNA: TGTGCCAGCAGCTACCCAGCGAACACTGAAGCTTTCTTT.

The V call is TRBV29-1, the J call TRBJ2-1, with TRBD2 matching over 16 bases. V trimming: 6 bases; J trimming: 7 bases; junction bases outside the gene matches: 3. This CDR3 is 14 amino acids long. CDR1 SQVTM and CDR2 ANQGSEA come from the germline V gene. The CDR3 is CSVGTSGGVNEQFF. DNA for the CDR3: TGCAGCGTGGGGACTAGCGGGGGGGTAAATGAGCAGTTCTTC.

The V gene is TRBV6-4, the J gene TRBJ1-1; no clear D gene. With 2 bases removed from V and 4 bases from J, the gap between germline ends came to 2 bases. The germline CDR1 and CDR2 sequences are MRHNA and SNTAGT. The CDR3 contains 11 residues. The CDR3 protein is CASSDITEAFF. In nucleotides, the CDR3 is TGTGCCAGCAGTGACATCACTGAAGCTTTCTTT.

This clonotype turned up a few times. CDR3 DNA sequence: TGCGCCAGCAGCCCGGCAGGCTCGAACACTGAAGCTTTCTTT. This translates into CASSPAGSNTEAFF. The J gene is TRBJ1-1, the V gene TRBV4-3; D call uncertain. The CDR3 runs 14 residues. The germline V and J ends were trimmed by 4 bases and 1 base, with 10 bases remaining between them. The germline gives CDR1 LGHNA, CDR2 YSLEER.

The V gene is TRBV5-1, the J gene TRBJ1-1; the D gene is possibly TRBD1 (6 bases). The CDR3 covers 13 residues. Germline CDR1 and CDR2: SGHRS and YFSETQ. With 4 bases removed from V and 5 bases from J, the gap between germline ends came to 12 bases. The CDR3 nucleotides are TGCGCCAGCAGCGAAACAAGGGGGACTGAAGCTTTCTTT. Its protein is CASSETRGTEAFF.

The chain links TRBV5-1 to TRBJ2-2; 12 bases agree with TRBD1. Germline assignment: CDR1 SGHRS and CDR2 YFSETQ. The V segment lost 5 bases and the J segment 8 bases; nucleotides outside the gene matches: 7. The CDR3 has 15 residues. CDR3 DNA: TGCGCCAGCAGTCCCGGGACAGGGGGCCCGGGGGAGCTGTTTTTT. This encodes CASSPGTGGPGELFF.

This clonotype came up a few times. V is TRBV6-1 and J is TRBJ2-4; a weak D match, TRBD2 (6 bases). This CDR3 has 14 residues. Germline CDR1 and CDR2: MNHNS and SASEGT. V was cut by 5 bases and J by 1 base, with 9 bases left in between. This CDR3 reads CASSLTSAKNIQYF. CDR3 nucleotides: TGTGCCAGCAGTCTAACTAGCGCCAAAAACATTCAGTACTTC.

The chain couples TRBV7-9 to TRBJ1-2; the match to TRBD1 covers 8 bases. V lost 5 bases, J lost 5 bases, and 10 bases stayed unmatched. CDR1 is SEHNR and CDR2 is FQNEAQ in the germline V gene (reference sequence). The CDR3 contains 15 residues. CDR3 sequence reads: CASSPSRQGRYGYTF. Here the CDR3 DNA reads TGTGCCAGCAGCCCGTCCCGACAGGGGAGGTATGGCTACACCTTC. Together with reference TRBV7-9 and TRBJ1-2, the CDR3 gives the full variable domain: DTGVSQNPRHKITKRGQNVTFRCDPISEHNRLYWYRQTLGQGPEFLTYFQNEAQLEKSRLLSDRFSAERPKGSFSTLEIQRTEQGDSAMYLCASSPSRQGRYGYTFGSGTRLTVV.

This clonotype showed up just a few times. V gene TRBV4-2 combines with J gene TRBJ1-2; TRBD1 matches 8 bases. The CDR3 is made up of 13 amino acids. V was pared by 9 bases and J by 3 bases, with 6 bases of the junction left unmatched. CDR1 is LGHNA and CDR2 is YNFKEQ in the germline V gene. CDR3 bases: TGTGCCAGTTCAACAGGGGGGCACTATGGCTACACCTTC. Translating gives CASSTGGHYGYTF.

This clonotype was seen a few times. This rearrangement joins TRBV5-1 to TRBJ2-1; unclear D gene. Looked up from germline, CDR1 is SGHRS and CDR2 is YFSETQ. The CDR3 length is 14 residues. The germline V and J ends were trimmed by 4 bases and 4 bases, with 12 bases remaining between them. CDR3 nucleotides: TGCGCCAGCAGCCTTAGACACCAGTACAATGAGCAGTTCTTC. Protein sequence: CASSLRHQYNEQFF.

In this sample, this clonotype turned up a few times. The gene calls are TRBV3-1 and TRBJ2-7, with 8 bases that match TRBD1. Losses at the gene ends were 4 bases for V and 0 bases for J; bases not matched to a gene: 2. Germline V gene sequence: CDR1 LGHDT, CDR2 YNNKEL (reference sequence). The length of the CDR3 is 14 residues. The CDR3 loop reads CASSRDRPSYEQYV. DNA of the CDR3: TGTGCCAGCAGCCGGGACAGGCCCTCCTACGAGCAGTACGTC.

The rearrangement joins TRBV6-4 to TRBJ2-3, with D possibly being TRBD2 (6 bases). CDR3 size: 15 residues. Germline V gene sequence: CDR1 MRHNA, CDR2 SNTAGT. V lost 2 bases to trimming and J lost 1 base, with 10 bases between them. The DNA for the CDR3 is TGTGCCAGCAGTGACGGAGGGGTCCGCACAGATACGCAGTATTTT. Protein: CASSDGGVRTDTQYF.

For the CDR3, the DNA is TGTGCCAGCAGCTCCACGGGACAGGGGGCGGCGAACACTGAAGCTTTCTTT. It is translated as CASSSTGQGAANTEAFF. The chain recombines TRBV7-9 with TRBJ1-1; 12 bases match TRBD1. V shed 4 bases, J shed 1 base, and the junction held 7 bases outside the gene matches. Germline values: CDR1 SEHNR, CDR2 FQNEAQ (reference sequence). The CDR3 spans 17 residues.

V and J are TRBV28 and TRBJ1-1, with a weak D call TRBD1 (6 bases). From germline, CDR1 is MDHEN and CDR2 SYDVKM. Deletions cut 3 bases from V and 1 base from J, with 12 bases between. This CDR3 region has 15 residues. The CDR3 loop is CASSLALQGNTEAFF. The CDR3 DNA reads as TGTGCCAGCAGTTTGGCCCTACAGGGGAACACTGAAGCTTTCTTT.

The chain carries TRBV20-1 and TRBJ2-5; D could derive from TRBD1 or TRBD2 (5 bases each). The CDR3 loop spans 15 amino acids. Trimming removed 0 bases from V and 5 bases from J, with 16 bases in between. The germline gives CDR1 DFQATT, CDR2 SNEGSKA (reference sequence). The CDR3 here is CSARDLGAAGETQYF. CDR3 sequence (DNA): TGCAGTGCTAGAGATCTCGGGGCTGCCGGGGAGACCCAGTACTTC.

This clonotype has more than one count but fewer than ten. This chain joins TRBV4-1 and TRBJ2-2; D unclear. The germline V gene has CDR1 MGHRA and CDR2 YSYEKL. CDR3 size: 14 residues. V gave up 1 base and J gave up 6 bases, with 9 bases separating them. The CDR3 DNA is TGCGCCAGCAGCCAAGTCATTCTAGCCGGGGAGCTGTTTTTT. The encoded protein is CASSQVILAGELFF.

The table lists this clonotype with a few counts. The rearrangement joins TRBV5-1 to TRBJ2-3; TRBD2 aligns across 8 bases. V was clipped by 3 bases and J by 6 bases; unmatched bases: 6. The CDR3 consists of 14 residues. Germline V gene sequence: CDR1 SGHRS, CDR2 YFSETQ. CDR3 DNA sequence: TGCGCCAGCAGCTCCCCGGGGGGGCTGGATACGCAGTATTTT. This gives the protein CASSSPGGLDTQYF.

The rearrangement joins TRBV9 to TRBJ2-3, with D possibly being TRBD2 (6 bases). With 4 bases removed from V and 5 bases from J, the gap between germline ends came to 14 bases. Germline V CDR1 and CDR2: SGDLS, YYNGEE. The CDR3 length is 14 residues. In nucleotides, the CDR3 is TGTGCCAGCAGCAGACGGGGGACCGGAGATACGCAGTATTTT. It translates to CASSRRGTGDTQYF. The full variable domain, with the rest looked up from reference TRBV9 and TRBJ2-3, is DSGVTQTPKHLITATGQRVTLRCSPRSGDLSVYWYQQSLDQGLQFLIQYYNGEERAKGNILERFSAQQFPDLHSELNLSSLELGDSALYFCASSRRGTGDTQYFGPGTRLTVL.

This clonotype was counted at least ten times. The chain links TRBV4-1 to TRBJ1-1; tentatively, D is TRBD1 (5 bases). Trimming pared 0 bases from V and 0 bases from J, leaving 11 bases between. This CDR3 comprises 16 residues. Germline V gene data show CDR1 as MGHRA and CDR2 as YSYEKL. This CDR3 is CASSQDAGNMNTEAFF. The CDR3 DNA sequence: TGCGCCAGCAGCCAAGACGCAGGGAACATGAACACTGAAGCTTTCTTT.